These T cell receptor beta chains were read from a single sample in a study of glioma-infiltrating T cells after dendritic cell vaccination. Profiling relied on immunoSEQ multiplex PCR, and the TCRdb table lists in-frame clones only, not all of them. Among about 67,000 clones listed, under 90% were seen once. Specimen: blood, collected before dendritic cell vaccination. These receptors were obtained from a human donor with glioblastoma. The CDR3 runs from the conserved cysteine through the conserved F or W. The order of the fields is J gene, D gene, V gene, clone size, CDR3 DNA, CDR3 protein. D genes are given only for firm matches. The size entry is marked missing in some rows and otherwise reads once, few, many or a size class.

j_gene: TRBJ1-4
d_gene: TRBD1
v_gene: TRBV7-9
abundance: -
CDR3nt: TGTGCCAGCAGCTTAGTCAGCAGGGGGCCTAATGAAAAACTGTTTTTT
CDR3aa: CASSLVSRGPNEKLFF

j_gene: TRBJ2-7
d_gene: -
v_gene: TRBV2
abundance: -
CDR3nt: TGTGCCAGCGGGGGCGATACCTCCCTCGAGCAGTACTTC
CDR3aa: CASGGDTSLEQYF

j_gene: TRBJ2-1
d_gene: TRBD2
v_gene: TRBV7-3
abundance: -
CDR3nt: TGTGCCAGCAGCACTAGCGGGGAATTGAATGAGCAGTTCTTC
CDR3aa: CASSTSGELNEQFF

j_gene: TRBJ1-1
d_gene: TRBD1
v_gene: TRBV5-6
abundance: -
CDR3nt: TGTGCCAGCAGCCCCGGACAGGCGAACACTGAAGCTTTCTTT
CDR3aa: CASSPGQANTEAFF

j_gene: TRBJ2-5
d_gene: TRBD1
v_gene: TRBV10-3
abundance: -
CDR3nt: TGTGCCATCAGTGAGTCGGGGACAGGGAGCCCGCAGCAGTACTTC
CDR3aa: CAISESGTGSPQQYF

j_gene: TRBJ2-1
d_gene: TRBD2
v_gene: TRBV5-4
abundance: -
CDR3nt: TGTGCCAGCAGCCCTCGGACTAGCGGGGGGCAGATAGGGAATGAGCAGTTCTTC
CDR3aa: CASSPRTSGGQIGNEQFF

j_gene: TRBJ2-3
d_gene: -
v_gene: TRBV7-6
abundance: -
CDR3nt: TGTGCCAGCAGCGTAGGGGGGCCAGATACGCAGTATTTT
CDR3aa: CASSVGGPDTQYF

j_gene: TRBJ1-5
d_gene: TRBD1
v_gene: TRBV28
abundance: -
CDR3nt: TGTGCCAGCAGTTTATACAGGGGTAATCAGCCCCAGCATTTT
CDR3aa: CASSLYRGNQPQHF

j_gene: TRBJ2-7
d_gene: -
v_gene: TRBV2
abundance: -
CDR3nt: TGTGCCAGCAGTCTTGACAGACCCAATTCCTACGAGCAGTACTTC
CDR3aa: CASSLDRPNSYEQYF

j_gene: TRBJ1-2
d_gene: -
v_gene: TRBV6-1
abundance: -
CDR3nt: TGTGCCAGCAGTGATAAGGGGGCTAACTATGGCTACACCTTC
CDR3aa: CASSDKGANYGYTF

j_gene: TRBJ2-2
d_gene: -
v_gene: TRBV2
abundance: few
CDR3nt: TGTGCCAGCAGCCAGGTCAACACCGGGGAGCTGTTTTTT
CDR3aa: CASSQVNTGELFF

j_gene: TRBJ2-7
d_gene: TRBD1
v_gene: TRBV27
abundance: -
CDR3nt: TGTGCCAGCAGTCCACAGGGACAGGGTATCTACGAGCAGTACTTC
CDR3aa: CASSPQGQGIYEQYF

j_gene: TRBJ1-2
d_gene: -
v_gene: TRBV5-1
abundance: few
CDR3nt: TGCGCCAGCAGCTTGGAGGGCAGGGCCGGCTACACCTTC
CDR3aa: CASSLEGRAGYTF

j_gene: TRBJ2-3
d_gene: TRBD2
v_gene: TRBV30
abundance: -
CDR3nt: TGTGCCTGGAGTGGTCTAGCGGGGGGTGGGGATACGCAGTATTTT
CDR3aa: CAWSGLAGGGDTQYF

j_gene: TRBJ2-7
d_gene: TRBD2
v_gene: TRBV7-2
abundance: -
CDR3nt: TGTGCCAGCAGCTTTAGACGGGGGGGCCCCCACGAGCAGTACTTC
CDR3aa: CASSFRRGGPHEQYF

j_gene: TRBJ2-2
d_gene: -
v_gene: TRBV7-2
abundance: -
CDR3nt: TGTGCCAGCAGCGGCCTGTTGACTAACACCGGGGAGCTGTTTTTT
CDR3aa: CASSGLLTNTGELFF

j_gene: TRBJ1-4
d_gene: TRBD1
v_gene: TRBV7-2
abundance: -
CDR3nt: TGTGCCAGCAGCTTAGCCGGGACAGGTGATGAAAAACTGTTTTTT
CDR3aa: CASSLAGTGDEKLFF

j_gene: TRBJ1-2
d_gene: TRBD1
v_gene: TRBV9
abundance: -
CDR3nt: TGTGCCAGCAGCGTAGCTACAGGGGGCTATGGCTACACCTTC
CDR3aa: CASSVATGGYGYTF

j_gene: TRBJ2-1
d_gene: -
v_gene: TRBV2
abundance: -
CDR3nt: TGTGCCAGCAGTCCGATCTCGAGCTCCTACAATGAGCAGTTCTTC
CDR3aa: CASSPISSSYNEQFF

j_gene: TRBJ2-2
d_gene: TRBD1
v_gene: TRBV6-4
abundance: -
CDR3nt: TGTGCCAGCAGTGACTCCCCCGGGACAGCGGACACCGGGGAGCTGTTTTTT
CDR3aa: CASSDSPGTADTGELFF

j_gene: TRBJ1-2
d_gene: TRBD1
v_gene: TRBV6-5
abundance: -
CDR3nt: TGTGCCAGCAGTTACTCGGGGACAGGGGAGGACGGCTACACCTTC
CDR3aa: CASSYSGTGEDGYTF

j_gene: TRBJ1-6
d_gene: -
v_gene: TRBV30
abundance: -
CDR3nt: TGTGCCTGGAGTTCCGGACAGAATAATTCACCCCTCCACTTT
CDR3aa: CAWSSGQNNSPLHF

j_gene: TRBJ2-3
d_gene: -
v_gene: TRBV9
abundance: -
CDR3nt: TGTGCCAGCAGCTCGTCCGATACGCAGTATTTT
CDR3aa: CASSSSDTQYF

j_gene: TRBJ2-7
d_gene: TRBD1
v_gene: TRBV2
abundance: few
CDR3nt: TGTGCCAGCAGGACCGACAGGGAGTACGAGCAGTACTTC
CDR3aa: CASRTDREYEQYF

j_gene: TRBJ1-1
d_gene: -
v_gene: TRBV2
abundance: -
CDR3nt: TGTGCCAGCACGGGGAACACTGAAGCTTTCTTT
CDR3aa: CASTGNTEAFF

j_gene: TRBJ2-2
d_gene: TRBD1
v_gene: TRBV7-3
abundance: -
CDR3nt: TGTGCCAGCAGCTTGGACAGGGGCGGCACCGGGGAGCTGTTTTTT
CDR3aa: CASSLDRGGTGELFF

j_gene: TRBJ2-2
d_gene: -
v_gene: TRBV5-4
abundance: -
CDR3nt: TGTGCCAGCAGCTCGGCACAGGGGAACACCGGGGAGCTGTTTTTT
CDR3aa: CASSSAQGNTGELFF

j_gene: TRBJ2-3
d_gene: TRBD2
v_gene: TRBV27
abundance: once
CDR3nt: TGTGCCAGCAGCCACATGACTAGCGGGGGATCGGCAGATACGCAGTATTTT
CDR3aa: CASSHMTSGGSADTQYF

j_gene: TRBJ1-3
d_gene: -
v_gene: TRBV6-1
abundance: few
CDR3nt: TGTGCCAGCAGTGAATCTTGGACAATGGGAAACACCATATATTTT
CDR3aa: CASSESWTMGNTIYF

j_gene: TRBJ2-3
d_gene: TRBD2
v_gene: TRBV7-6
abundance: -
CDR3nt: TGTGCCAGCAGCTTCGGGACTAGCGGGACTAGCACAGATACGCAGTATTTT
CDR3aa: CASSFGTSGTSTDTQYF

j_gene: TRBJ2-7
d_gene: -
v_gene: TRBV6-5
abundance: -
CDR3nt: TGTGCCAGCAGTTACTCGACTGGAGTTTACGAGCAGTACTTC
CDR3aa: CASSYSTGVYEQYF

j_gene: TRBJ2-3
d_gene: -
v_gene: TRBV7-8
abundance: -
CDR3nt: TGTGCCAGCAGCTTAGGCGGTAGCGGAGGAGATACGCAGTATTTT
CDR3aa: CASSLGGSGGDTQYF

j_gene: TRBJ2-1
d_gene: -
v_gene: TRBV7-9
abundance: -
CDR3nt: TGTGCCAGCAGCTTAAACGCAGACAATGAGCAGTTCTTC
CDR3aa: CASSLNADNEQFF

j_gene: TRBJ2-7
d_gene: -
v_gene: TRBV5-1
abundance: -
CDR3nt: TGCGCCAGCAGCCCTCCCTACGAGCAGTACTTC
CDR3aa: CASSPPYEQYF

j_gene: TRBJ1-1
d_gene: -
v_gene: TRBV5-1
abundance: -
CDR3nt: TGCGCCAGCAGCTTGGGGGAGTGGGACACTGAAGCTTTCTTT
CDR3aa: CASSLGEWDTEAFF

j_gene: TRBJ2-2
d_gene: TRBD1
v_gene: TRBV11-2
abundance: -
CDR3nt: TGTGCCAGCAGCTTAACAGGGGTTCAAGGGGAGCTGTTTTTT
CDR3aa: CASSLTGVQGELFF

j_gene: TRBJ2-1
d_gene: -
v_gene: TRBV7-9
abundance: -
CDR3nt: TGTGCCAGCAGCCTCGGGACTCCTCCATACGATGAGCAGTTCTTC
CDR3aa: CASSLGTPPYDEQFF

j_gene: TRBJ1-1
d_gene: TRBD1
v_gene: TRBV4-2
abundance: -
CDR3nt: TGTGCCAGCAGCCCGAGGACAGGGACGAACACTGAAGCTTTCTTT
CDR3aa: CASSPRTGTNTEAFF

j_gene: TRBJ1-1
d_gene: TRBD1
v_gene: TRBV7-9
abundance: -
CDR3nt: TGTGCCAGCAGCTTAGAGACAGGGGGTTTCCCTGAAGCTTTCTTT
CDR3aa: CASSLETGGFPEAFF

j_gene: TRBJ1-1
d_gene: -
v_gene: TRBV15
abundance: -
CDR3nt: TGTGCCACCAGCAGCACTCGGGGTTGGACTGAAGCTTTCTTT
CDR3aa: CATSSTRGWTEAFF

j_gene: TRBJ2-1
d_gene: TRBD1
v_gene: TRBV7-8
abundance: once
CDR3nt: TGTGCCAGCAGCCTAGGCGGGTCAGGGGGCGATGAGCAGTTCTTC
CDR3aa: CASSLGGSGGDEQFF

j_gene: TRBJ1-2
d_gene: -
v_gene: TRBV15
abundance: -
CDR3nt: TGTGCCACCTTTACAGTTTCCTATGGCTACACCTTC
CDR3aa: CATFTVSYGYTF

j_gene: TRBJ1-4
d_gene: -
v_gene: TRBV7-8
abundance: -
CDR3nt: TGTGCCAGCCAGGGTATTACTAATGAAAAACTGTTTTTT
CDR3aa: CASQGITNEKLFF

j_gene: TRBJ2-5
d_gene: -
v_gene: TRBV9
abundance: -
CDR3nt: TGTGCCAGCAGTCAGGGGCTCCAGACGACCCAGTACTTC
CDR3aa: CASSQGLQTTQYF

j_gene: TRBJ2-1
d_gene: -
v_gene: TRBV6-1
abundance: -
CDR3nt: TGTGCCAGCAGTGAACGTTACAATGAGCAGTTCTTC
CDR3aa: CASSERYNEQFF

j_gene: TRBJ1-3
d_gene: -
v_gene: TRBV15
abundance: once
CDR3nt: TGTGCCACCAGCAGACCCAGCTCTGGAAACACCATATATTTT
CDR3aa: CATSRPSSGNTIYF

j_gene: TRBJ1-1
d_gene: -
v_gene: TRBV5-1
abundance: -
CDR3nt: TGCGCCAGCAGCTTGGGGGAAATGGTGGGGGGCACTGAAGCTTTCTTT
CDR3aa: CASSLGEMVGGTEAFF

j_gene: TRBJ1-5
d_gene: -
v_gene: TRBV10-3
abundance: -
CDR3nt: TGTGCCATCAGTGAGTCGTTCGGTTTGCAGCCCCAGCATTTT
CDR3aa: CAISESFGLQPQHF

j_gene: TRBJ2-2
d_gene: TRBD1
v_gene: TRBV19
abundance: -
CDR3nt: TGTGCCAGTAGTATAACAGGGGTTACCGGGGAGCTGTTTTTT
CDR3aa: CASSITGVTGELFF

j_gene: TRBJ1-5
d_gene: -
v_gene: TRBV2
abundance: once
CDR3nt: TGTGCCAGCAGCCCGACTCCGGAACAGCCCCAGCATTTT
CDR3aa: CASSPTPEQPQHF

j_gene: TRBJ2-1
d_gene: TRBD2
v_gene: TRBV6-5
abundance: once
CDR3nt: TGTGCCAGCAGGTCCCTCCGGCGGGGGGGAAATGAGCAGTTCTTC
CDR3aa: CASRSLRRGGNEQFF

j_gene: TRBJ1-1
d_gene: TRBD1
v_gene: TRBV7-9
abundance: -
CDR3nt: TGTGCCAGCAGCCTAGGACAGGGTGAAGCTTTCTTT
CDR3aa: CASSLGQGEAFF

j_gene: TRBJ2-7
d_gene: -
v_gene: TRBV5-4
abundance: -
CDR3nt: TGTGCCAGCAGCGAGACAGGAACCTACGAGCAGTACTTC
CDR3aa: CASSETGTYEQYF

j_gene: TRBJ2-2
d_gene: -
v_gene: TRBV7-8
abundance: -
CDR3nt: TGTGCCAGCAGCTTAATCAGGGCCGGGGAGCTGTTTTTT
CDR3aa: CASSLIRAGELFF

j_gene: TRBJ1-1
d_gene: -
v_gene: TRBV5-1
abundance: -
CDR3nt: TGCGCCAGCAAAAATCTTCCGGGACAAGGGGACACTGAAGCTTTCTTT
CDR3aa: CASKNLPGQGDTEAFF